These T cell receptor beta chains were read from a single sample in a study of shared T cell receptors in the human thymus. Libraries were prepared by immunoSEQ multiplex PCR; TCRdb keeps only in-frame clonotypes and omits some of them. There are some 660,000 clones in the sample; around 87% occur only once, and roughly 0.0089% lies in the top ten. The same data also contributed to another study, on human thymus T cells.

The sequenced sample was thymocytes. These receptors were collected from a boy younger than two with a congenital heart defect. The CDR3 runs from the conserved cysteine through the conserved F or W. D genes are given only for firm matches. Part of the rows lack a size; the others show once, few, many or a class for expanded clones.

d_call j_call v_call clone_size cdr3_nt cdr3_aa
- TRBJ2-3 TRBV5-4 - TGTGCCAGCAGCTTATGGGGCAGCACAGATACGCAGTATTTT CASSLWGSTDTQYF
TRBD1 TRBJ1-6 TRBV27 - TGTGCCAGCAGCCTAAACAGGGGGCGGTATAATTCACCCCTCCACTTT CASSLNRGRYNSPLHF
- TRBJ1-2 TRBV4-3 few TGCGCCAGCAGCCAAGGACAGGATAACAACTATGGCTACACCTTC CASSQGQDNNYGYTF
- TRBJ1-2 TRBV27 - TGTGCCAGCAGACAACAACAGGGTGGAAGGCAATATGGCTACACCTTC CASRQQQGGRQYGYTF
- TRBJ1-6 TRBV28 - TGTGCCAGCACCGAGGTCCGGGATCATAATTCCCCCCTCCACTTT CASTEVRDHNSPLHF
- TRBJ2-7 TRBV10-3 - TGTGCCATCAGTGATATATCCGGGAAGGGTACCGGCGAGCAGTACTTC CAISDISGKGTGEQYF
TRBD1 TRBJ1-2 TRBV7-9 - TGTGCCAGCAGCTGGGACAGCTATGGCTACACCTTC CASSWDSYGYTF
- TRBJ2-1 TRBV18 few TGTGCCAGCTCACCACCTTCTAGCTGGCACAATGAGCAGTTCTTC CASSPPSSWHNEQFF
- TRBJ2-7 TRBV28 - TGTGCCAGCAGTTTGGAGGGAGGATACGAGCAGTACTTC CASSLEGGYEQYF
- TRBJ1-4 TRBV15 - TGTGCCACCAGCAGGGCCCGGTCGCGGGATGAAAAACTGTTTTTT CATSRARSRDEKLFF
TRBD1 TRBJ1-5 TRBV2 - TGTGCCAGCAGCAAAATTTCGGGACAGGGGGCGAGTCAGCCCCAGCATTTT CASSKISGQGASQPQHF
TRBD1 TRBJ1-2 TRBV7-9 - TGTGCCAGCAGCTTCCCCGGGACAGCTAACTATGGCTACACCTTC CASSFPGTANYGYTF
- TRBJ1-2 TRBV9 - TGTGCCAGCAGCGTAGCGGGGGGCAAGGGCTATGGCTACACCTTC CASSVAGGKGYGYTF
TRBD1 TRBJ1-2 TRBV5-1 - TGCGCCAGCAGCTTGGCGGGACAGCATTCCAACTATGGCTACACCTTC CASSLAGQHSNYGYTF
TRBD2 TRBJ2-3 TRBV27 - TGTGCCAGCAGTTGGACTAGCGGGGGGGCCAGTACGCAGTATTTT CASSWTSGGASTQYF
- TRBJ1-2 TRBV5-1 - TGCGCCAGCAGCTTGGTCGGGATACATGGCTACACCTTC CASSLVGIHGYTF
TRBD1 TRBJ1-2 TRBV28 - TGTGCCAGCAAAACAGGGGTTACCTATGGCTACACCTTC CASKTGVTYGYTF
TRBD2 TRBJ2-1 TRBV2 - TGTGCCAGCAGTGTCACTAGCGGGAGAATGAATGAGCAGTTCTTC CASSVTSGRMNEQFF
- TRBJ1-1 TRBV5-1 - TGCGCCAGCAGCTCATACAGGGATGGGACTGAAGCTTTCTTT CASSSYRDGTEAFF
TRBD2 TRBJ2-2 TRBV5-1 - TGCGCCAGCAGCTTGGTTGCGGGGGGTTTCACCGGGGAGCTGTTTTTT CASSLVAGGFTGELFF
- TRBJ1-6 TRBV7-8 - TGTGCCAGCAGCTTAAAGGATATGTACCCCCGGAGAAGTGAATTTAATAATTCACCCCTCCACTTT CASSLKDMYPRRSEFNNSPLHF
TRBD2 TRBJ2-2 TRBV9 - TGTGCCAGCAGATCGGGACTAGCGGAAACCGGGGAGCTGTTTTTT CASRSGLAETGELFF
TRBD2 TRBJ2-3 TRBV28 - TGTGCCAGCAGTTTATTATCTAGCGGGAGTCAGGCAGATACGCAGTATTTT CASSLLSSGSQADTQYF
- TRBJ2-4 TRBV6-1 - TGTGCCAGCAAGGGGGCCAAAAACATTCAGTACTTC CASKGAKNIQYF
- TRBJ1-2 TRBV27 - TGTGCCAGCAGCACGGGGGGTAACTATGGCTACACCTTC CASSTGGNYGYTF
TRBD1 TRBJ1-5 TRBV6-5 - TGTGCCAGCAGTCGGACAGGACGCAATCAGCCCCAGCATTTT CASSRTGRNQPQHF
- TRBJ2-2 TRBV21-1 - TGTGCCAGCAGCAACAGACCCGGGACAGGTTTCACCGGGGAGCTGTTTTTT CASSNRPGTGFTGELFF
TRBD1 TRBJ2-3 TRBV2 - TGTGCCAGCAGTGTCCCCCCGACAGGGGAAAGCACAGATACGCAGTATTTT CASSVPPTGESTDTQYF
- TRBJ1-2 TRBV7-8 - TGTGCCAGCAGCTTAGACCGTTTGGGGCGGCCCTATGGCTACACCTTC CASSLDRLGRPYGYTF
TRBD1 TRBJ1-2 TRBV4-3 - TGCGCCAGCAGCCAACAAGGGGGCGGGTATGGCTACACCTTC CASSQQGGGYGYTF
TRBD1 TRBJ1-4 TRBV30 - TGTGCCTGGACCGTACCCCGACAGGGGATTGGGGAAAAACTGTTTTTT CAWTVPRQGIGEKLFF
- TRBJ2-1 TRBV18 - TGTGCCAGCTCACCAACGGGAACGTCCGCCGGGAAATTTAATGAGCAGTTCTTC CASSPTGTSAGKFNEQFF